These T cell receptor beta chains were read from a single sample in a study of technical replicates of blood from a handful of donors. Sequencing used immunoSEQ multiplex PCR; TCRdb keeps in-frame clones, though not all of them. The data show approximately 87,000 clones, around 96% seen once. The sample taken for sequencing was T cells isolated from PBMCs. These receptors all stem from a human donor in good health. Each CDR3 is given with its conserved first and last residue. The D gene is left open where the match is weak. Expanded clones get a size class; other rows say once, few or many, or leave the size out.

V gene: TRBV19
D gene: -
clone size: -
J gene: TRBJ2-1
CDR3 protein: CASSILNEQFF

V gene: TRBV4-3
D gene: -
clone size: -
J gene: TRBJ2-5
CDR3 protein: CASSPGHIAYQETQYF

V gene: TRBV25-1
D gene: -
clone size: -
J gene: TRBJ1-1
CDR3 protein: CASSAGVDTEAFF

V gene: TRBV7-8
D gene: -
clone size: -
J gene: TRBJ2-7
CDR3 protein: CASSYSNRAEAYEQYF

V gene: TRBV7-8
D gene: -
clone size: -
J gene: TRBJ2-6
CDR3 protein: CASSPVGANVLTF

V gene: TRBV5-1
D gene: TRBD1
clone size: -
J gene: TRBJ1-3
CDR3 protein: CASSLGPGTGMNTIYF

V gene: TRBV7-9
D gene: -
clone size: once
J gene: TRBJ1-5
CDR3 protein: CASSPAQGNQPQHF

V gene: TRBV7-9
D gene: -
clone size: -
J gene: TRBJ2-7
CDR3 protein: CASSPAYEQYF

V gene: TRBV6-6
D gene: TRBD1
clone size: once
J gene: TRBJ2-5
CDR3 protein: CASSYGTVQETQYF

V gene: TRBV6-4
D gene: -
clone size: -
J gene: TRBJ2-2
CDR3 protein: CASSDTDRTGELFF

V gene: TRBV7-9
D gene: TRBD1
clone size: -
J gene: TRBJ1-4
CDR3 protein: CASSRDSAEEKLFF

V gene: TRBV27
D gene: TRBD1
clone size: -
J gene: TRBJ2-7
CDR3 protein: CASSSGTGHTYEQYF

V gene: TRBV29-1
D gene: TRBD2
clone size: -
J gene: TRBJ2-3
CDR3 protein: CSVESGARTDTQYF

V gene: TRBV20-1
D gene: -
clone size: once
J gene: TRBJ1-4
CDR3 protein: CSARGGEKLFF

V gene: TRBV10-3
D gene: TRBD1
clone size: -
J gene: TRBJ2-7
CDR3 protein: CAISEPGQTRAYEQYF

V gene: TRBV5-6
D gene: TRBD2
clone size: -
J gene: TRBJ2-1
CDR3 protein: CASSWGLAGEVWEQFF

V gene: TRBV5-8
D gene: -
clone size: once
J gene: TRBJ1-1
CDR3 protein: CASSRTGQNTEAFF

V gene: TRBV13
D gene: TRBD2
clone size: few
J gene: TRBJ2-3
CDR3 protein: CASSSPSGRKATDTQYF

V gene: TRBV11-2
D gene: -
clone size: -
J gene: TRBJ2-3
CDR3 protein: CASSLVFAVDTQYF

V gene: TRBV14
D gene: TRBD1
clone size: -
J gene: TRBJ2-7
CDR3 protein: CASSQKSLPGGYEQYF

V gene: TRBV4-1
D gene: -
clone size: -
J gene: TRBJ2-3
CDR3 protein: CASSLYDPSSTDTQYF

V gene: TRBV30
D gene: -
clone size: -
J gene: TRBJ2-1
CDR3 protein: CAWSSGYNEQFF

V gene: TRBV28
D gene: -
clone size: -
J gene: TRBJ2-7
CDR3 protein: CASSPPPGSPLFYEQYF

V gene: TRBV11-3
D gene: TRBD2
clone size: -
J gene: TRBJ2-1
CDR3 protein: CASSFEREVYNEQFF

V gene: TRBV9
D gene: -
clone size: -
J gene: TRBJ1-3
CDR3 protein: CASSVEGSSGNTIYF

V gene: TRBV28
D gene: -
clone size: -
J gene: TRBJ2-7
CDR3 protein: CASSPQTPRPSEQYF

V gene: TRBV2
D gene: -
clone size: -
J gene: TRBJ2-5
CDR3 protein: CASSRDNQETQYF